This TCR beta chain came from a study of blood T cell repertoires in COVID-19. Overall study context: T cells, B-cell-depleted T cells, or PBMCs provided the cDNA or gDNA that served as material.

The CDR3 covers 12 residues. The germline V gene has CDR1 GTSNPN and CDR2 SVGIG (reference sequence). V was shortened by 3 bases and J by 7 bases, with 12 bases between the two germline ends. Per the original data handling: Amplified reference gene primers provided the basis for estimating nucleated cell counts. Some clones are missing from TCRdb's copy, which holds only in-frame ones; the method was immunoSEQ multiplex PCR. D and trimming were read from the DNA, whereas the V and J calls and clone size are those reported in that table. Of around 300,000 clones in the sample, around 87% were seen once.

The V gene is TRBV30, the J gene TRBJ2-5; D uncertain. The sample taken for sequencing was peripheral blood. This TCR came from a man in his forties or fifties with active or convalescent COVID-19. CDR3 nucleotides: TGTGCCTGGAGAACCATTGGAGCGACCCAGTACTTC. Its protein product is CAWRTIGATQYF.